The 13 T cell receptor beta chains presented below share a single source sample, sequenced in a study of vaccination effects on CD4 cells after COVID-19. No cognate antigen is known for these TCRs. The repertoire was sequenced with immunoSEQ multiplex PCR; TCRdb's copy has only in-frame clones and lacks some. The data contain about 61,000 clones, more than 80% of them singletons. Antigen-specific CD4+ T cells expanded by the ViraFEST assay with viral peptide pools were then sequenced. Researchers isolated CD4+ T cells once about 11 days of culture had elapsed. The specimen comprised CD4+ T cells from PBMCs cultured with HCoV-229E spike peptides, sampled before COVID-19 vaccination. The origin of the receptors is a human donor who received a COVID-19 vaccine.

CDR3: CASSSGGDYGYTF. CDR3 in DNA: TGTGCCAGCAGCTCAGGGGGGGACTATGGCTACACCTTC. The chain is built from TRBV6-5 and TRBJ1-2; TRBD1 aligns across 7 bases. CDR1 is MNHEY, CDR2 SVGAGI, per germline. This CDR3 spans 13 amino acids. Trimming removed 6 bases from V and 3 bases from J; junction bases left unmatched: 4.

The rearrangement uses TRBV25-1 and TRBJ1-4; 7 nucleotides agree with TRBD1. This CDR3 has 14 amino acids. Germline lookup yields CDR1 MGHDK and CDR2 SYGVNS. V shed 7 bases, J shed 7 bases, and the junction held 9 bases outside the gene matches. In DNA form, the CDR3 reads TGTGCCAGCAATAATGGACAGGTCGGTGAAAAACTGTTTTTT. Its translation is CASNNGQVGEKLFF. The variable domain in full, completed from reference TRBV25-1 and TRBJ1-4, reads EADIYQTPRYLVIGTGKKITLECSQTMGHDKMYWYQQDPGMELHLIHYSYGVNSTEKGDLSSESTVSRIRTEHFPLTLESARPSHTSQYLCASNNGQVGEKLFFGSGTQLSVL.

This chain links TRBV9 with TRBJ1-3, with a weak D call TRBD1 (5 bases). Trimming removed 0 bases at V and 0 bases at J, with 7 bases between. This CDR3 spans 15 amino acids. CDR1 SGDLS and CDR2 YYNGEE come from the germline V gene. CDR3 in amino acids: CASSVVGGSGNTIYF. The CDR3 nucleotides read TGTGCCAGCAGCGTAGTGGGGGGCTCTGGAAACACCATATATTTT.

This clone was detected only a few times. The chain is built from TRBV23-1 and TRBJ1-4, with D perhaps matching TRBD1 (6 bases). TRBV23-1 has ORF status, its function being uncertain. Trimming took 0 bases from V and 7 from J, leaving 15 bases between them. The CDR3 consists of 16 residues. CDR3 nucleotides: TGCGCCAGCAGTCAATCGGCGGGGGCCGCGGGTGAAAAACTGTTTTTT. Encoded protein: CASSQSAGAAGEKLFF.

V usage is TRBV30 and J usage is TRBJ2-3; 8 bases are a match to TRBD2. CDR3 length: 15 residues. The V gene end was trimmed by 2 bases and the J gene end by 0 bases; junction bases not matched to a gene: 4. Germline CDR1 reads GTSNPN; CDR2 reads SVGIG (reference sequence). The CDR3 reads CAWSRASGSTDTQYF. For the CDR3, the DNA is TGTGCCTGGAGTAGGGCTAGCGGGAGCACAGATACGCAGTATTTT.

The chain carries TRBV18 and TRBJ1-6; 8 bases are a match to TRBD1. The V segment lost 3 bases and the J segment 9 bases; nucleotides outside the gene matches: 4. The CDR3 has 14 residues. CDR1 is KGHSH and CDR2 is LQKENI in the germline V gene. CDR3 sequence: CASSPDREGSPLHF. CDR3 nucleotides: TGTGCCAGCTCACCGGACAGGGAGGGTTCACCCCTCCACTTT.

The chain combines TRBV9 with TRBJ1-6, with 9 bases that match TRBD1. The CDR3 loop spans 16 amino acids. Germline loops: CDR1 SGDLS, CDR2 YYNGEE. V lost 4 bases and J lost 6; bases outside the gene matches: 8. In DNA, the CDR3 is TGTGCCAGCAGCTCGCCCGGGACAGGGCTTAATTCACCCCTCCACTTT. Translating gives CASSSPGTGLNSPLHF. Together with reference TRBV9 and TRBJ1-6, the CDR3 gives the full variable domain: DSGVTQTPKHLITATGQRVTLRCSPRSGDLSVYWYQQSLDQGLQFLIQYYNGEERAKGNILERFSAQQFPDLHSELNLSSLELGDSALYFCASSSPGTGLNSPLHFGNGTRLTVT.

This clone was observed once. The chain employs TRBV21-1 and TRBJ1-5. TRBV21-1 is tagged as a pseudogene. This CDR3 is 17 amino acids long. DNA for the CDR3: TGTGCCAGCAGCAAAGCGGGGGATTCACATAGCAATCAGCCCCAGCATTTT. It specifies CASSKAGDSHSNQPQHF.

The CDR3 DNA reads TGTGCCAGCAGCTTAGAGCCCGGAGGGGTCGGGGAGCTGTTTTTT. Translating it yields CASSLEPGGVGELFF. This chain links TRBV11-2 with TRBJ2-2; D perhaps matches TRBD2 (6 bases). With 0 bases removed from V and 7 bases from J, the gap between germline ends came to 12 bases. This CDR3 is built from 15 residues. The germline CDR1 and CDR2 sequences are SGHAT and FQNNGV. Full variable domain (rest looked up from reference TRBV11-2 and TRBJ2-2): EAGVAQSPRYKIIEKRQSVAFWCNPISGHATLYWYQQILGQGPKLLIQFQNNGVVDDSQLPKDRFSAERLKGVDSTLKIQPAKLEDSAVYLCASSLEPGGVGELFFGEGSRLTVL.

CDR3 residues: CASSYGTYNEQFF. The CDR3 DNA reads TGTGCCAGTAGTTACGGGACCTACAATGAGCAGTTCTTC. V and J are TRBV19 and TRBJ2-1, with TRBD2 as a possible D gene (5 bases). Trimming removed 5 bases at V and 2 bases at J, with 7 bases between. The CDR3 runs 13 residues. Germline CDR1 LNHDA, CDR2 SQIVND (reference sequence).

CDR3 in amino acids: CASSPGNRGPGQPQHF. The DNA for the CDR3 is TGTGCCAGCAGCCCGGGGAACAGGGGGCCTGGTCAGCCCCAGCATTTT. This rearrangement joins TRBV7-8 to TRBJ1-5, with 9 bases fitting TRBD1. In germline, CDR1 is SGHVS, CDR2 FQNEAQ. V was pared by 5 bases and J by 6 bases, with 11 bases of the junction left unmatched. The CDR3 runs to 16 residues. Full variable domain (missing parts from reference TRBV7-8 and TRBJ1-5): GAGVSQSPRYKVAKRGQDVALRCDPISGHVSLFWYQQALGQGPEFLTYFQNEAQLDKSGLPSDRFFAERPEGSVSTLKIQRTQQEDSAVYLCASSPGNRGPGQPQHFGDGTRLSIL.

The chain recombines TRBV11-2 with TRBJ2-2; a weak D match, TRBD2 (6 bases). There are 13 residues in the CDR3. The V end lost 5 bases, the J end lost 6 bases, and 10 bases lay between the germline ends. Germline V gene data show CDR1 as SGHAT and CDR2 as FQNNGV. CDR3 in amino acids: CASSARLAGELFF. CDR3 nucleotides: TGTGCCAGCAGCGCCCGACTAGCCGGGGAGCTGTTTTTT.

This clone is medium-sized (0.01 to 0.1%). The rearrangement links TRBV5-1 to TRBJ2-3, with a weak D call TRBD2 (6 bases). The germline V and J ends were trimmed by 3 bases and 3 bases, with 11 bases remaining between them. Germline V lookup: CDR1 SGHRS, CDR2 YFSETQ. This CDR3 has 14 amino acids. The CDR3 spells CASSYWTTTDTQYF. CDR3 nucleotide sequence: TGCGCCAGCAGCTACTGGACTACTACAGATACGCAGTATTTT.